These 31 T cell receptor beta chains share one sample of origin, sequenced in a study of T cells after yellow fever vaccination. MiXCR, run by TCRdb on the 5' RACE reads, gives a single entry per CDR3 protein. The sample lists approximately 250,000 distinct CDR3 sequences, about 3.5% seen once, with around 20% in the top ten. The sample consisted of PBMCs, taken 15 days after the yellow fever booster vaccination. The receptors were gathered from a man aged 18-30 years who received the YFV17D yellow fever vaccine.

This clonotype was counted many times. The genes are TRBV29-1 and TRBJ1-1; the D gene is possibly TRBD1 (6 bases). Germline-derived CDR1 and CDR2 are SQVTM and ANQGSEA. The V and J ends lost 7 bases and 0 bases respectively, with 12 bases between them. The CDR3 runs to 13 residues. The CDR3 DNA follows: TGCAGCGCCGGACAGAACATGAACACTGAAGCTTTCTTT. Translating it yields CSAGQNMNTEAFF.

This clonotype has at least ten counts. The CDR3 DNA reads TGCGCCAGCAGCTCGGACAGCGGCTACACCTTC. Its protein product is CASSSDSGYTF. The chain couples TRBV5-1 to TRBJ1-2, with D tentatively TRBD1 (6 bases). The ends were cut back, 3 bases at V and 8 bases at J, with 8 bases in the middle. The CDR3 has 11 residues. Germline values: CDR1 SGHRS, CDR2 YFSETQ.

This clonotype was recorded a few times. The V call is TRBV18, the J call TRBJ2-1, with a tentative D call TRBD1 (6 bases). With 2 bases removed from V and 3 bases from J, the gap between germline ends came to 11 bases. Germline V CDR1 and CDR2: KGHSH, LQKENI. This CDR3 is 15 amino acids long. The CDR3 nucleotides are TGTGCCAGCTCACCAGTTACAGGGAACTACAATGAGCAGTTCTTC. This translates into CASSPVTGNYNEQFF.

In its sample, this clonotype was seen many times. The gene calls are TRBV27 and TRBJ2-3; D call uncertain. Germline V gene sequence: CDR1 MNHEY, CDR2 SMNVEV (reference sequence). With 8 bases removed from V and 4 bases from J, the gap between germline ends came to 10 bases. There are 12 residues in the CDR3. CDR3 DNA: TGTGCCAGCCTCTCCCCCTCAGATACGCAGTATTTT. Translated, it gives CASLSPSDTQYF.

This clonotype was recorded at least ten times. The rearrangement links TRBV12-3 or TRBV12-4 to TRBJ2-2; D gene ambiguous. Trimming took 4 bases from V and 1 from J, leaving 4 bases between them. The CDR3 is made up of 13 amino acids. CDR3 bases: TGTGCCAGCAGTTACGGGAACACCGGGGAGCTGTTTTTT. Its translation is CASSYGNTGELFF.

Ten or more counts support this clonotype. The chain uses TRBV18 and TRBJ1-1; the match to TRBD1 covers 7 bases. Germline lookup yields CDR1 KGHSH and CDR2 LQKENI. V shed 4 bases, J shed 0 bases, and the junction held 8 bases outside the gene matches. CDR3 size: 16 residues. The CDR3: CASSRDTGVMNTEAFF. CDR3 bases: TGTGCCAGCTCACGAGACACAGGGGTTATGAACACTGAAGCTTTCTTT.

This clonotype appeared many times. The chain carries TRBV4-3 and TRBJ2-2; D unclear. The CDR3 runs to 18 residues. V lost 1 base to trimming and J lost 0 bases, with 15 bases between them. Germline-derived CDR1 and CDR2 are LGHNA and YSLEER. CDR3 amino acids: CASSQVPGTPANTGELFF. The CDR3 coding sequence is TGCGCCAGCAGCCAAGTTCCAGGAACACCCGCGAACACCGGGGAGCTGTTTTTT.

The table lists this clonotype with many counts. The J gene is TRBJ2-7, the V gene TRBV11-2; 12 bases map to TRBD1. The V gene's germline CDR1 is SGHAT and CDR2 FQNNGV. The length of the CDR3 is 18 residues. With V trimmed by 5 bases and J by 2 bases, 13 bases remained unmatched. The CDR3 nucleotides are TGTGCCAGCAGCCCTCCGGGACAGGGGGCACTTTCGCCCTACGAGCAGTACTTC. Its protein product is CASSPPGQGALSPYEQYF.

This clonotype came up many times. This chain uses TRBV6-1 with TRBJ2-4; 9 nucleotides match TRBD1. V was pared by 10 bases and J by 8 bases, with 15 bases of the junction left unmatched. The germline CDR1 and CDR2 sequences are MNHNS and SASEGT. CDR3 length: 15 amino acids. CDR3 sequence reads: CATQRPTGGRDIQYF. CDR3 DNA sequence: TGTGCCACCCAACGGCCGACAGGGGGAAGGGACATTCAGTACTTC.

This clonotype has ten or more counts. The CDR3, as DNA: TGTGCCAGCAGCCCCCCCGTTCGTTTAAAAGCTTTCTTT. Its translation: CASSPPVRLKAFF. This sequence joins TRBV12-3 or TRBV12-4 and TRBJ1-1; unclear D gene. The CDR3 runs 13 residues. Trimming shortened V by 6 bases and J by 9 bases, and 17 bases separated the two germline ends.

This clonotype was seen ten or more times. The DNA of the CDR3 is TGTGCCAGCAGTTACGTTGGGGAGACCCAGTACTTC. Translated: CASSYVGETQYF. J is TRBJ2-5 and V is TRBV6-2 or TRBV6-3; D unresolved. Deletions cut 2 bases from V and 5 bases from J, with 6 bases between. The CDR3 sequence is 12 residues long. The germline gives CDR1 MNHEY, CDR2 SVGEGT.

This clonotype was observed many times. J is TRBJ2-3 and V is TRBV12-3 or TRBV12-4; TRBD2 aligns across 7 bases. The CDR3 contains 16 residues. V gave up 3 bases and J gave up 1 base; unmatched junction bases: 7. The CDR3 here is CASSFAAGVGTDTQYF. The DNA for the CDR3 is TGTGCCAGCAGTTTTGCGGCGGGGGTTGGCACAGATACGCAGTATTTT.

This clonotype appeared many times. In nucleotides, the CDR3 is TGTGCCAGCAGCTTAGAGGACAGGGGGAACACTGAAGCTTTCTTT. Protein: CASSLEDRGNTEAFF. The chain combines TRBV11-2 with TRBJ1-1; TRBD1 aligns across 9 bases. Germline loops: CDR1 SGHAT, CDR2 FQNNGV. V shed 0 bases, J shed 1 base, and the junction held 0 bases outside the gene matches. The CDR3 is 15 residues long. The entire variable domain, with the rest obtained from reference TRBV11-2 and TRBJ1-1, is as follows: EAGVAQSPRYKIIEKRQSVAFWCNPISGHATLYWYQQILGQGPKLLIQFQNNGVVDDSQLPKDRFSAERLKGVDSTLKIQPAKLEDSAVYLCASSLEDRGNTEAFFGQGTRLTVV.

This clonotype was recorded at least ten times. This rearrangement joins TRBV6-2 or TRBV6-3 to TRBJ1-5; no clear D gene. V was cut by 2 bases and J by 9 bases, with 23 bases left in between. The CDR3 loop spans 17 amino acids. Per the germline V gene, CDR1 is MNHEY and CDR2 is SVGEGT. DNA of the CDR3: TGTGCCAGCAGTTACCCTTCATGGGAGGGTCAGATTCCGCCCCAGCATTTT. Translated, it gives CASSYPSWEGQIPPQHF.

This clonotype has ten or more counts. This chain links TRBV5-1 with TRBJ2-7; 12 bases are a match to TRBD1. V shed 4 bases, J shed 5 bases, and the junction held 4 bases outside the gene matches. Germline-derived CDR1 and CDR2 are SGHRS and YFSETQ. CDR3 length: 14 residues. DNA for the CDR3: TGCGCCAGCAGCGGCGGGACAGGGGGCCACGAGCAGTACTTC. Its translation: CASSGGTGGHEQYF.

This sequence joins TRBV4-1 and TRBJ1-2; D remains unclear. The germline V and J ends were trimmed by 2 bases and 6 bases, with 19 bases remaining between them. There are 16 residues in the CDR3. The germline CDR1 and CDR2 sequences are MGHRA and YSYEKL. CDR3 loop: CASSQPAVGRTDGYTF. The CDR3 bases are TGCGCCAGCAGCCAACCCGCCGTGGGCAGGACCGATGGCTACACCTTC.

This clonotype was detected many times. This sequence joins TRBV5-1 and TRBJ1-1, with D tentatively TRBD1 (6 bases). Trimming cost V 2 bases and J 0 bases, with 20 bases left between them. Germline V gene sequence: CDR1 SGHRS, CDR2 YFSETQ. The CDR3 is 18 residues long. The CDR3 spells CASSFLPSGAEMNTEAFF. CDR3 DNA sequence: TGCGCCAGCAGCTTTCTACCCTCAGGGGCGGAGATGAACACTGAAGCTTTCTTT.

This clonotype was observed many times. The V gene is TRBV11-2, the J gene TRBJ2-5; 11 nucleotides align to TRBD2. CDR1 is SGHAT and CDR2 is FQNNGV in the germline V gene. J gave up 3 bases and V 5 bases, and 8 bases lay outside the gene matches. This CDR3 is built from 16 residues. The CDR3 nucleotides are TGTGCCAGCAGCCCCTCTAGCGGGGGGCCGGAAGAGACCCAGTACTTC. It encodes CASSPSSGGPEETQYF.

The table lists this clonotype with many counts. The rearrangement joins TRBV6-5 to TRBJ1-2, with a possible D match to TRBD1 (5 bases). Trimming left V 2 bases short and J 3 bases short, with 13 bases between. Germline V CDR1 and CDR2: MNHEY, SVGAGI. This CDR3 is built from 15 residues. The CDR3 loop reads CASSYAPDSHYGYTF. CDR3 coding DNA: TGTGCCAGCAGTTACGCCCCCGACAGTCACTATGGCTACACCTTC.

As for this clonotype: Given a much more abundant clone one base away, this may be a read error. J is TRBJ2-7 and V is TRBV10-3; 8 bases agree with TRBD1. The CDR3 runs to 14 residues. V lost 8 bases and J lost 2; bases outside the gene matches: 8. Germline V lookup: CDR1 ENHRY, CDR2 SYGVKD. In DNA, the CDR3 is TGTGCCATCGGGGGGACAGGCGCTACCTACGAGCAGTACTTC. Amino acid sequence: CAIGGTGATYEQYF.

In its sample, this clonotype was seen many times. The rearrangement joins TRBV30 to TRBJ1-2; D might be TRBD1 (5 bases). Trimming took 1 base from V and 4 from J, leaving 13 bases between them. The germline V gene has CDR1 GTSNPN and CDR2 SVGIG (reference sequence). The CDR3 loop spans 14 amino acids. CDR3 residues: CAWSGGVDGYGYTF. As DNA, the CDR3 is TGTGCCTGGAGTGGAGGGGTAGATGGCTATGGCTACACCTTC.

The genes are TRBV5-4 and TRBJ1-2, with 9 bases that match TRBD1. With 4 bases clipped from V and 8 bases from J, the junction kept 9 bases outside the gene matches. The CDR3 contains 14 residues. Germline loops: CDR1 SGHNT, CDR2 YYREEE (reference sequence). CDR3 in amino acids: CASSPWDRAGGYTF. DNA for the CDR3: TGTGCCAGCAGCCCATGGGACAGGGCGGGAGGCTACACCTTC.

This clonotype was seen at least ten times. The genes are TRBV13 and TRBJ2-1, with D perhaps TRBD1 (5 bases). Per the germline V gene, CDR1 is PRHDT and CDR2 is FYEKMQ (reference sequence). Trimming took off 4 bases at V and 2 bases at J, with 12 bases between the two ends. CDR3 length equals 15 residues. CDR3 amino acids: CASSSQGRPYNEQFF. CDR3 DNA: TGTGCCAGCAGCTCGCAGGGTAGGCCCTACAATGAGCAGTTCTTC.

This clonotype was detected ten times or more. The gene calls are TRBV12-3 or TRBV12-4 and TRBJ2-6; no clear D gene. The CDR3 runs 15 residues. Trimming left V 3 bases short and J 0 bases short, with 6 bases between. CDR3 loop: CASSFYRSGANVLTF. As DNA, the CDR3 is TGTGCCAGCAGTTTTTATCGCTCTGGGGCCAACGTCCTGACTTTC.

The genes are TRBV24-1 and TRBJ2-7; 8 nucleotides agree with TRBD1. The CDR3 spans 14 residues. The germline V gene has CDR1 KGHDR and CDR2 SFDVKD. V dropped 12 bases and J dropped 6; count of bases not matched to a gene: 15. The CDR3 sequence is CAHHNRQGAGEQYF. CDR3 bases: TGTGCCCACCACAATAGGCAGGGGGCTGGCGAGCAGTACTTC.

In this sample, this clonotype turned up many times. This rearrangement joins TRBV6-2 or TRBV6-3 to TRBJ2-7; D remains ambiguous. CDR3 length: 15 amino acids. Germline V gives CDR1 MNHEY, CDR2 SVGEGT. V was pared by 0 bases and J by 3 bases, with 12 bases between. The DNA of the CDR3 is TGTGCCAGCAGTTACTCGATCGAGAACAACTACGAGCAGTACGTC. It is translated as CASSYSIENNYEQYV.

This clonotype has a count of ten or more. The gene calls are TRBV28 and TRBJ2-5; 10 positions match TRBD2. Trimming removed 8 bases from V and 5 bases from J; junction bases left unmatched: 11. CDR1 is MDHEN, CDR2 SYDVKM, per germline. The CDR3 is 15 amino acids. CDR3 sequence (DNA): TGTGCCAGCGGGGGTCGACTAGCGGGTTGGGAGACCCAGTACTTC. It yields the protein CASGGRLAGWETQYF. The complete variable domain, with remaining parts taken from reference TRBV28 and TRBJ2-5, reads DVKVTQSSRYLVKRTGEKVFLECVQDMDHENMFWYRQDPGLGLRLIYFSYDVKMKEKGDIPEGYSVSREKKERFSLILESASTNQTSMYLCASGGRLAGWETQYFGPGTRLLVL.

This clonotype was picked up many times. CDR3 nucleotides: TGCGCCAGCAGCCGGGGACAGGGGATCAGCGAGCAGTACTTC. This codes for CASSRGQGISEQYF. The chain combines TRBV5-1 with TRBJ2-7; TRBD1 aligns across 10 bases. The CDR3 runs to 14 residues. Germline CDR1 is SGHRS and CDR2 is YFSETQ. V was clipped by 4 bases and J by 6 bases; unmatched bases: 7.

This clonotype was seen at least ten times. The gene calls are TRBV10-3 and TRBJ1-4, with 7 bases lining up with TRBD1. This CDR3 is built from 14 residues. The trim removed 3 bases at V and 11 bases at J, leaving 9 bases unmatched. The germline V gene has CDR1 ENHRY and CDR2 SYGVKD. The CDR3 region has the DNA TGTGCCATCAGTGACTCGGACAGGCAAGGGAAACTGTTTTTT. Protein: CAISDSDRQGKLFF.

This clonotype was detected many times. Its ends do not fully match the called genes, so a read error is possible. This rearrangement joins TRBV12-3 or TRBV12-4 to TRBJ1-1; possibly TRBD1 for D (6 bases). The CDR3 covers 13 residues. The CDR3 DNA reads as TGTGCCAGCAGTTTAAGGGACGGTTCAGGGGTGCTCTTT. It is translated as CASSLRDGSGVLF.

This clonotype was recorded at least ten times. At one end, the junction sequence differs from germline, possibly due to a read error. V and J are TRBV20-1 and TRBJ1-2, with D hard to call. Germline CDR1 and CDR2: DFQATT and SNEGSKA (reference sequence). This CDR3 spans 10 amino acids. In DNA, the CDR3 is TGCAGTGCTAGGTTCCGGGCCACATTTTTC. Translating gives CSARFRATFF.